One and the same sample provided the 30 T cell receptor beta chains below, sequenced in a study of blood T cell repertoires in COVID-19. Assay: immunoSEQ multiplex PCR; the TCRdb copy retains only in-frame clones and omits some. The sample yields 250,000 to 350,000 clones, more than 75% seen once. Sequenced input: PBMCs or T cells enriched from blood (not recorded which). Source of these receptors: a woman between 55 and 75 years old in a cohort exposed to, infected with or recovered from COVID-19 (not recorded which).

This chain connects TRBV5-1 to TRBJ2-2, with TRBD2 as a possible D gene (7 bases). V was cut by 6 bases and J by 6 bases, with 15 bases left in between. The CDR3 contains 14 residues. Germline CDR1 SGHRS, CDR2 YFSETQ. The CDR3 DNA is TGCGCCAGCATCGCCGCGGGGGCGTCCGGGGAGCTGTTTTTT. It is translated as CASIAAGASGELFF.

The chain is built from TRBV5-1 and TRBJ2-1, with 7 bases aligning to TRBD2. V lost 7 bases, J lost 4 bases, and 5 bases stayed unmatched. CDR1 is SGHRS and CDR2 is YFSETQ in the germline V gene. The CDR3 extends over 13 amino acids. The CDR3 protein is CASRGVSYNEQFF. In nucleotides, the CDR3 is TGCGCCAGCCGGGGGGTTTCTTACAATGAGCAGTTCTTC.

The chain joins TRBV7-2 to TRBJ2-5; 13 nucleotides agree with TRBD2. This CDR3 comprises 17 residues. Germline-derived CDR1 and CDR2 are SGHTA and FQGNSA. The V and J ends lost 6 bases and 5 bases, in that order; junction bases with no gene match: 12. CDR3 amino acids: CASSLWTSGRSKETQYF. CDR3 sequence (DNA): TGTGCCAGCAGTTTATGGACTAGCGGGAGATCAAAGGAGACCCAGTACTTC.

The chain uses TRBV3-1 (or the pseudogene TRBV3-2) and TRBJ2-5; 8 positions agree with TRBD1. The CDR3 has 13 residues. Germline loops: CDR1 LGHDT, CDR2 YNNKEL (reference sequence). V dropped 4 bases and J dropped 5; count of bases not matched to a gene: 3. The CDR3: CASSLRGRETQYF. CDR3 nucleotide sequence: TGTGCCAGCAGCCTCAGGGGGCGGGAGACCCAGTACTTC.

V usage is TRBV7-2 and J usage is TRBJ2-7; D is perhaps TRBD2 (6 bases). The ends were cut back, 3 bases at V and 4 bases at J, with 10 bases in the middle. From germline, CDR1 is SGHTA and CDR2 FQGNSA. The length of the CDR3 is 13 residues. This chain's CDR3 is CASSFRDFYEQYF. Here the CDR3 DNA reads TGTGCCAGCAGCTTCCGGGACTTTTACGAGCAGTACTTC. The full variable domain, its missing parts supplied by reference TRBV7-2 and TRBJ2-7, is GAGVSQSPSNKVTEKGKDVELRCDPISGHTALYWYRQSLGQGLEFLIYFQGNSAPDKSGLPSDRFSAERTGGSVSTLTIQRTQQEDSAVYLCASSFRDFYEQYFGPGTRLTVT.

J is TRBJ2-3 and V is TRBV28; 10 bases are shared with TRBD2. The length of the CDR3 is 19 residues. J was trimmed by 2 bases and V by 3 bases; bases with no gene match: 14. The germline V gene has CDR1 MDHEN and CDR2 SYDVKM. CDR3 sequence (DNA): TGTGCCAGCAGTTTCCCGACTAGCGGGCCGTCCAACCACACAGATACGCAGTATTTT. Translating gives CASSFPTSGPSNHTDTQYF.

CDR3 nucleotides: TGTGCCATCAGTGAGAGCCTGGCGGCCAATGAGCAGTTCTTC. It specifies CAISESLAANEQFF. The chain has TRBV10-3 and TRBJ2-1; D ambiguous. CDR1 and CDR2 (germline): ENHRY, SYGVKD. The CDR3 covers 14 residues. The V end was cut by 2 bases, the J end by 6 bases, with 11 bases between.

The CDR3 here is CASSPLTSGYEQYF. The CDR3 DNA reads TGTGCCAGCAGCCCCCTGACTAGCGGCTACGAGCAGTACTTC. The chain recombines TRBV25-1 with TRBJ2-7; 9 positions agree with TRBD2. Germline V gene data show CDR1 as MGHDK and CDR2 as SYGVNS. V shed 6 bases and J 3 bases; nucleotides not matched to a gene: 6. The CDR3 is made up of 14 amino acids.

V usage is TRBV30 and J usage is TRBJ2-1; TRBD2 aligns across 14 bases. The ends lost 5 bases at V and 7 bases at J; junction bases unmatched: 7. The CDR3 contains 15 residues. Per germline, CDR1 GTSNPN and CDR2 SVGIG (reference sequence). The CDR3 sequence is CAWCRTSGRKNEQFF. As DNA, the CDR3 is TGTGCCTGGTGTCGGACTAGCGGGAGGAAGAATGAGCAGTTCTTC.

This chain uses TRBV7-2 with TRBJ2-7; no reliable D call. The CDR3 covers 12 residues. With 4 bases removed from V and 4 bases from J, the gap between germline ends came to 8 bases. Germline V lookup: CDR1 SGHTA, CDR2 FQGNSA. The CDR3 region has the DNA TGTGCCAGCAGCTATGACACGTACGAGCAGTACTTC. Residues: CASSYDTYEQYF.

The V gene is TRBV18, the J gene TRBJ1-6; 10 nucleotides align to TRBD1. The germline V gene encodes CDR1 KGHSH and CDR2 LQKENI. With V trimmed by 3 bases and J by 10 bases, 6 bases remained unmatched. The CDR3 contains 15 residues. The CDR3 spells CASSPGDRGTSPLHF. In DNA form, the CDR3 reads TGTGCCAGCTCACCTGGGGACAGGGGTACCTCACCCCTCCACTTT.

V usage is TRBV6-5 and J usage is TRBJ2-1, with 12 bases fitting TRBD2. CDR3 length: 15 residues. Trimming took 10 bases from V and 4 from J; bases not matched to a gene: 8. The germline V gene encodes CDR1 MNHEY and CDR2 SVGAGI. The CDR3 is CATRTSGAGYNEQFF. CDR3 bases: TGTGCCACCCGGACTAGCGGGGCAGGGTACAATGAGCAGTTCTTC.

There are a few counts of this clone. The chain is built from TRBV10-3 and TRBJ2-1; TRBD2 matches 7 bases. V shed 4 bases and J 9 bases; nucleotides not matched to a gene: 18. The length of the CDR3 is 17 residues. Germline V CDR1 and CDR2: ENHRY, SYGVKD. The chain's CDR3 is CAISARAGGGPSGEQFF. The CDR3 DNA is TGTGCCATCAGTGCAAGGGCTGGGGGAGGGCCCTCGGGTGAGCAGTTCTTC.

Here the CDR3 DNA reads TGTGCCAGTAGTGGGACTGAGACCTACGAGCAGTACTTC. Protein product: CASSGTETYEQYF. The chain links TRBV19 to TRBJ2-7; D perhaps matches TRBD2 (6 bases). V lost 5 bases and J 2 bases, leaving 10 bases between the germline ends. The germline V gene encodes CDR1 LNHDA and CDR2 SQIVND (reference sequence). The CDR3 is 13 residues long.

This rearrangement joins TRBV19 to TRBJ1-5; no firm D call. Germline V lookup: CDR1 LNHDA, CDR2 SQIVND (reference sequence). There are 14 residues in the CDR3. V was cut by 7 bases and J by 6 bases, with 16 bases left in between. The CDR3 region has the DNA TGTGCCAGTAATAAGAGAGGATCCATTCAGCCCCAGCATTTT. This codes for CASNKRGSIQPQHF.

As to this clone: The same CDR3 also results from other DNA sequences found in this sample. CDR3 bases: TGTGCCAGCAGCCTTGAGGGTGGGACTGAAGCTTTCTTT. Translating gives CASSLEGGTEAFF. This sequence joins TRBV7-9 and TRBJ1-1; no clear D. The V end was cut by 5 bases, the J end by 5 bases, with 12 bases between. CDR1 and CDR2 from the germline V gene are SEHNR and FQNEAQ (reference sequence). The CDR3 is 13 amino acids. Full variable domain (remainder filled in from reference TRBV7-9 and TRBJ1-1): DTGVSQNPRHKITKRGQNVTFRCDPISEHNRLYWYRQTLGQGPEFLTYFQNEAQLEKSRLLSDRFSAERPKGSFSTLEIQRTEQGDSAMYLCASSLEGGTEAFFGQGTRLTVV.

This sequence joins TRBV5-4 and TRBJ2-7; TRBD1 matches 8 bases. There are 14 residues in the CDR3. V shed 4 bases and J 5 bases; nucleotides not matched to a gene: 8. From germline, CDR1 is SGHNT and CDR2 YYREEE (reference sequence). CDR3 nucleotide sequence: TGTGCCAGCAGCCTGAGACAGGGGTGGAACGAGCAGTACTTC. Amino acid sequence: CASSLRQGWNEQYF.

The chain combines TRBV21-1 with TRBJ2-7; the table's D call TRBD1 went unverified against the DNA. TRBV21-1 is described as a pseudogene. CDR3 length: 11 residues. CDR3: CASSVQIPRNF. As DNA, the CDR3 is TGTGCCAGCAGCGTACAGATACCCCGGAACTTC.

The gene calls are TRBV24-1 and TRBJ2-5, with D possibly TRBD1 on 7 matching bases. This CDR3 region has 11 residues. Trimming left V 4 bases short and J 9 bases short, with 8 bases between. Germline CDR1 KGHDR, CDR2 SFDVKD. This chain's CDR3 is CATSDRGAQYF. The CDR3 nucleotides read TGTGCCACCAGTGACAGGGGGGCCCAGTACTTC.

V usage is TRBV18 and J usage is TRBJ2-1; no firm D call. Trimming left V 3 bases short and J 1 base short, with 13 bases between. Looked up from germline, CDR1 is KGHSH and CDR2 is LQKENI. The CDR3 totals 16 residues. CDR3 in amino acids: CASSPPAQPSYNEQFF. CDR3 in DNA: TGTGCCAGCTCACCGCCTGCACAGCCGTCCTACAATGAGCAGTTCTTC.

This chain connects TRBV30 to TRBJ2-7; D call uncertain. Germline V gives CDR1 GTSNPN, CDR2 SVGIG (reference sequence). The V end was cut by 4 bases, the J end by 0 bases, with 7 bases between. The CDR3 totals 12 residues. The CDR3 DNA sequence: TGTGCCTGGATTGACACCTCCTACGAGCAGTACTTC. It is translated as CAWIDTSYEQYF.

V is TRBV7-2 and J is TRBJ2-7; TRBD2 agrees at 8 bases. The CDR3 is made up of 15 amino acids. The germline V gene has CDR1 SGHTA and CDR2 FQGNSA. The V segment lost 6 bases and the J segment 0 bases; nucleotides outside the gene matches: 7. The CDR3 nucleotides are TGTGCCAGCAGTCTTAGCGGGAAGAGCTCCTACGAGCAGTACTTC. It translates to CASSLSGKSSYEQYF.

This clone was detected once. J is TRBJ2-1 and V is TRBV7-9; possible D gene TRBD2, 5 bases. The germline V gene has CDR1 SEHNR and CDR2 FQNEAQ (reference sequence). The CDR3 covers 13 residues. Trimming stripped 5 bases from V and 10 bases from J, with 15 bases between. The CDR3 here is CASSREEGVEQFF. DNA of the CDR3: TGTGCCAGCAGCCGGGAAGAAGGCGTCGAGCAGTTCTTC.

This chain joins TRBV5-4 and TRBJ2-7; D remains unclear. The germline V and J ends were trimmed by 3 bases and 3 bases, with 7 bases remaining between them. Germline V CDR1 and CDR2: SGHNT, YYREEE (reference sequence). This CDR3 contains 12 residues. The CDR3 nucleotides are TGTGCCAGCAGCTCCCCCAACTACGAGCAGTACTTC. This gives the protein CASSSPNYEQYF.

The rearrangement links TRBV7-2 to TRBJ1-1, with TRBD1 as a possible D gene (5 bases). Trimming pared 5 bases from V and 0 bases from J, leaving 16 bases between. Germline values: CDR1 SGHTA, CDR2 FQGNSA. The CDR3 has 16 amino acids. The CDR3 spells CASSPVGGIMNTEAFF. CDR3 sequence (DNA): TGTGCCAGCAGCCCCGTCGGGGGGATCATGAACACTGAAGCTTTCTTT.

This clone was observed a single time. The CDR3 reads CAISESEGGSNEQYF. For the CDR3, the DNA is TGTGCCATCAGTGAGTCGGAGGGAGGGAGCAACGAGCAGTACTTC. The chain combines TRBV10-3 with TRBJ2-7; 7 positions match TRBD2. The CDR3 extends over 15 amino acids. Germline CDR1 ENHRY, CDR2 SYGVKD. V lost 0 bases, J lost 5 bases, and 7 bases stayed unmatched.

The CDR3 DNA reads as TGTGCCAGCAGCGCCAAATCGGGGAGAACTGAAGCTTTCTTT. Protein: CASSAKSGRTEAFF. The genes are TRBV7-2 and TRBJ1-1; D gene unclear. The CDR3 totals 14 residues. Trimming cost V 5 bases and J 5 bases, with 15 bases left between them. CDR1 and CDR2 (germline): SGHTA, FQGNSA.

This clone has just one count. This chain uses TRBV30 with TRBJ2-7; TRBD2 matches at 14 bases. V was pared by 3 bases and J by 2 bases, with 3 bases of the junction left unmatched. The CDR3 is 15 residues long. The V gene's germline CDR1 is GTSNPN and CDR2 SVGIG (reference sequence). The CDR3 protein is CAWSGTSGRTYEQYF. The CDR3 DNA is TGTGCCTGGAGCGGGACTAGCGGGAGAACCTACGAGCAGTACTTC.

The V gene is TRBV4-3, the J gene TRBJ2-6; 8 nucleotides match TRBD1. With V trimmed by 0 bases and J by 1 base, 8 bases remained unmatched. Looked up from germline, CDR1 is LGHNA and CDR2 is YSLEER. The CDR3 length is 19 residues. Written as DNA, the CDR3 is TGCGCCAGCAGCCAAGATCCCGGACAGGGCCGGTCTGGGGCCAACGTCCTGACTTTC. Residues: CASSQDPGQGRSGANVLTF.

V and J are TRBV5-1 and TRBJ1-1, with TRBD1 matching over 9 bases. Germline trimming cut 1 base from V and 2 bases from J; bases unmatched to any gene: 3. The CDR3 runs 15 residues. Germline values: CDR1 SGHRS, CDR2 YFSETQ. The DNA for the CDR3 is TGCGCCAGCAGCTTGAATACAGGGGGCAACACTGAAGCTTTCTTT. This translates into CASSLNTGGNTEAFF.